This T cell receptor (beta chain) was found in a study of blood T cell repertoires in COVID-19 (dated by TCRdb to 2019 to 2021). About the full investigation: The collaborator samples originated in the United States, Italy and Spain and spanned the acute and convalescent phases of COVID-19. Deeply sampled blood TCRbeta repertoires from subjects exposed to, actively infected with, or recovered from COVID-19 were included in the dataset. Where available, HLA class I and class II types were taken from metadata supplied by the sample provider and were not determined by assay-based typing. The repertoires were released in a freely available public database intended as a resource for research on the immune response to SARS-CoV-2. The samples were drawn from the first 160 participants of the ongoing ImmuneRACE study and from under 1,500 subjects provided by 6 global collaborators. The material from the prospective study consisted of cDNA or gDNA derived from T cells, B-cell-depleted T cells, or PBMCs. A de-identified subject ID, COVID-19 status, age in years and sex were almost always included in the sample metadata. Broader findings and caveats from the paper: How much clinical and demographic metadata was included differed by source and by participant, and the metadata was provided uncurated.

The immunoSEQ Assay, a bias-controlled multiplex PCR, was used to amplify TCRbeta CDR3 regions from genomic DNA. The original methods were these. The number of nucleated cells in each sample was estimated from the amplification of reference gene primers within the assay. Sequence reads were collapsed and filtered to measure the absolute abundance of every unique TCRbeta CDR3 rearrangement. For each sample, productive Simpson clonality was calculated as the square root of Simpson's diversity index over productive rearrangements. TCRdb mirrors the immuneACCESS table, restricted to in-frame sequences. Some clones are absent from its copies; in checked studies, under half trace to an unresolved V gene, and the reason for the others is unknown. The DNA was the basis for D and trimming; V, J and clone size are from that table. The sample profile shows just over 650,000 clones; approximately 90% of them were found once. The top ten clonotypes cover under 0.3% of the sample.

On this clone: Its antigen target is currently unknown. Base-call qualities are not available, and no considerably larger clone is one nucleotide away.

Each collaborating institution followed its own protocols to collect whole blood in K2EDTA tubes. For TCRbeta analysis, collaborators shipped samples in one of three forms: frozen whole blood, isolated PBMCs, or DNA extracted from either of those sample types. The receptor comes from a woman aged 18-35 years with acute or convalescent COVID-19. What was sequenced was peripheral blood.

The DNA sequence reads TGTGCCAGCAGTTTTGTCGCTGAAGCTTTCTTT. Its coded protein is CASSFVAEAFF. The chain links TRBV12-3 or TRBV12-4 with TRBJ1-1; no D gene is confidently identified. The CDR3 measures 11 amino acids from cysteine to phenylalanine. The retained sequence is limited to the CDR3, 33 bases, with the frame set at the first base. V is cut by 3 bases and J by 6 bases, and the space between the germline ends is 5 bases.